The T cell receptor (beta chain) under discussion was sequenced for a study of blood T cell repertoires in COVID-19. About the research overall: Material from acute and convalescent COVID-19 was sourced from the United States, Italy and Spain. PBMCs, B-cell-depleted T cells, or T cells were the source of the cDNA or gDNA that made up the material.

During active infection, Seattle patients enrolled and were then monitored through disease. The CDR3 totals 18 residues. V was clipped by 0 bases and J by 3 bases; unmatched bases: 8. Germline V CDR1 and CDR2: SEHNR, FQNEAQ (reference sequence). TCRdb's table, derived via immunoSEQ multiplex PCR, lists solely in-frame clones and lacks some. The sample includes roughly 88,000 clones, around 88% of them seen just once. The material sequenced was peripheral blood. This chain joins TRBV7-9 and TRBJ1-5; TRBD1 matches at 10 bases. This clonotype originated in a woman aged 60-75 years with COVID-19, enrolled during active disease. The CDR3 nucleotides are TGTGCCAGCAGCTTAGCCCCGGGACAGGGGCGGACCAATCAGCCCCAGCATTTT. It yields the protein CASSLAPGQGRTNQPQHF. Looking up the rest from reference TRBV7-9 and TRBJ1-5 gives the full variable domain: DTGVSQNPRHKITKRGQNVTFRCDPISEHNRLYWYRQTLGQGPEFLTYFQNEAQLEKSRLLSDRFSAERPKGSFSTLEIQRTEQGDSAMYLCASSLAPGQGRTNQPQHFGDGTRLSIL.